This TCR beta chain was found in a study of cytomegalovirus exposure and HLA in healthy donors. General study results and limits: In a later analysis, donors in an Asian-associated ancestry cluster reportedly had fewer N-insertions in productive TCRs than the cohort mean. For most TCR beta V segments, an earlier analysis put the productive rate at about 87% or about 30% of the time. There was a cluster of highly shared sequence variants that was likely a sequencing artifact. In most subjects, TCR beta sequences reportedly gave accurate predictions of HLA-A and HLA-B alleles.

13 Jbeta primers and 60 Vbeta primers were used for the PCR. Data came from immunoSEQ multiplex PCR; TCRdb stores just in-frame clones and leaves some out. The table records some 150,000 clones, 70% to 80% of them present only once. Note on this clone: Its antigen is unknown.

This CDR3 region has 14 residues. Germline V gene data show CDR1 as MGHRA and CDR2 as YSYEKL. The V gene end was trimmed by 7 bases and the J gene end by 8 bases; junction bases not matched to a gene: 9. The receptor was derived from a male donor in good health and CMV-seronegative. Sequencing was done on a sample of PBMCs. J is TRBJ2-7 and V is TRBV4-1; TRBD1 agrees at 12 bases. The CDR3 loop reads CASTGQGATGKQYF. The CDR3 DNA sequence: TGCGCCAGCACGGGACAGGGGGCTACGGGAAAGCAGTACTTC.